This is a list of T cell receptor beta chains from one sample in a study of a mutant IDH1 vaccine in newly diagnosed glioma. Their antigens are not known. Method: immunoSEQ multiplex PCR; TCRdb's copy keeps in-frame clones and lacks some. Altogether over 20,000 clones are present, 70% to 85% being singletons, with the ten largest covering roughly 8%. The specimen comprised PBMCs, sampled from a glioma patient whose treatment included an IDH1 peptide vaccine. Source of these receptors: a man aged 35-49 years with glioma. Each CDR3 is given with its conserved first and last residue. The D gene is left open where the match is weak. The size field is filled for only some rows; it gives once, few, many or a size class.

len | d_gene | abundance | j_gene | v_gene | CDR3nt | CDR3aa
13 | - | - | TRBJ1-3 | TRBV29-1 | TGCAGCGTTGAGGGCCCCAAGGGGGGCACCATATATTTT | CSVEGPKGGTIYF
16 | - | - | TRBJ1-5 | TRBV15 | TGTGCCACCAGCAGAGAAACGACGGGGGCGTTTCAGCCCCAGCATTTT | CATSRETTGAFQPQHF
11 | - | - | TRBJ2-1 | TRBV20-1 | TGCAGTGCTAGGGGCGGGAATGAGCAGTTCTTC | CSARGGNEQFF
16 | - | - | TRBJ1-6 | TRBV30 | TGTGCCTGGAGCCCCGGGCCGAGCTCCTATAATTCACCCCTCCACTTT | CAWSPGPSSYNSPLHF
14 | - | once | TRBJ1-1 | TRBV19 | TGTGCCAGTAGTATTCAAGGTTTCGGCACTGAAGCTTTCTTT | CASSIQGFGTEAFF
18 | - | - | TRBJ2-1 | TRBV12-1 | TGTGCCAGCAGCTTTCGACTAGCGGGAGGAGGGTCGGACAATGAGCAGTTCTTC | CASSFRLAGGGSDNEQFF
14 | - | once | TRBJ2-7 | TRBV15 | TGTGCCACCAGCAGCTGGCTAGACTCCTACGAGCAGTACTTC | CATSSWLDSYEQYF
14 | TRBD1 | medium-sized | TRBJ1-4 | TRBV10-3 | TGTGCCATCAGCCAGGGACAGGATAATGAAAAACTGTTTTTT | CAISQGQDNEKLFF
16 | - | - | TRBJ2-5 | TRBV7-9 | TGTGCCAGCAGCTTAGTCCCCCAGGGACGGGAAGAGACCCAGTACTTC | CASSLVPQGREETQYF
14 | - | - | TRBJ2-7 | TRBV5-1 | TGCGCCAGCAGCGGGGGCCCCGATTCCTACGAGCAGTACTTC | CASSGGPDSYEQYF
13 | TRBD1 | few | TRBJ2-3 | TRBV7-2 | TGTGCCAGCAGCACCCGGGACAGGGATACGCAGTATTTT | CASSTRDRDTQYF
14 | - | - | TRBJ2-1 | TRBV14 | TGTGCCAGCAGCTCTAGGGACTCCTACAATGAGCAGTTCTTC | CASSSRDSYNEQFF
14 | - | - | TRBJ2-1 | TRBV5-6 | TGTGCCAGCAGCTTCAACAGGGTGCAGGCTGAGCAGTTCTTC | CASSFNRVQAEQFF
14 | - | - | TRBJ2-3 | TRBV6-5 | TGTGCCAGCAGCACAGGGCGGGAGTCAGATACGCAGTATTTT | CASSTGRESDTQYF
15 | - | few | TRBJ2-3 | TRBV4-1 | TGCGCCAGCAGCCGAGTGGACTTAAGCACAGATACGCAGTATTTT | CASSRVDLSTDTQYF
14 | - | - | TRBJ2-3 | TRBV5-4 | TGTGCCAGCAGCACGGATCATTCGACAGATACGCAGTATTTT | CASSTDHSTDTQYF
15 | TRBD1 | - | TRBJ2-5 | TRBV7-8 | TGTGCCAGCAGCTTAGCGGGACAGGGATCCGAGACCCAGTACTTC | CASSLAGQGSETQYF
13 | - | - | TRBJ2-7 | TRBV11-2 | TGTGCCAGCAGCTTAGATCGGGGCCACGAGCAGTACTTC | CASSLDRGHEQYF
15 | TRBD1 | - | TRBJ1-5 | TRBV7-8 | TGTGCCAGCAGCAGGACAGGGGGAACCAATCAGCCCCAGCATTTT | CASSRTGGTNQPQHF
11 | - | - | TRBJ1-2 | TRBV6-5 | TGTGCCAGCAGTTACCGGTGGGTTTGGACCTTC | CASSYRWVWTF
15 | - | - | TRBJ1-3 | TRBV7-9 | TGTGCCAGCAGCTTAGAATCGGTCTCTGGAAACACCATATATTTT | CASSLESVSGNTIYF
13 | - | - | TRBJ2-1 | TRBV5-6 | TGTGCCAGCAGCTCGGTGATTGACAATGAGCAGTTCTTC | CASSSVIDNEQFF
13 | - | - | TRBJ2-5 | TRBV29-1 | TGCAGCGACATAGGGCCTGAGGCTGAGACCCAGTACTTC | CSDIGPEAETQYF
17 | TRBD2 | - | TRBJ2-3 | TRBV11-2 | TGTGCCAGCAGCACCGGGACTAGCGGGACTAGCACAGATACGCAGTATTTT | CASSTGTSGTSTDTQYF
16 | - | - | TRBJ2-6 | TRBV15 | TGTGCCACCAGCGGGGCTGGAGGTTCTGGGGCCAACGTCCTGACTTTC | CATSGAGGSGANVLTF
15 | TRBD2 | - | TRBJ2-1 | TRBV7-8 | TGTGCCAGCAGCTCCTCCGGGACTAGGAACAATGAGCAGTTCTTC | CASSSSGTRNNEQFF
14 | - | - | TRBJ2-5 | TRBV7-2 | TGTGCCAGCAGCGGGGGGAGGAATCAAGAGACCCAGTACTTC | CASSGGRNQETQYF
14 | - | - | TRBJ2-6 | TRBV6-1 | TGTGCCAGCTTTAGCGTCTATGGGGCCAACGTCCTGACTTTC | CASFSVYGANVLTF
12 | TRBD2 | - | TRBJ2-3 | TRBV29-1 | TGCAGCGTGGGGGGGAGCGCAGATACGCAGTATTTT | CSVGGSADTQYF
19 | - | few | TRBJ1-5 | TRBV19 | TGTGCCAGTAGTATAGATAGTATTTCGGCGGCGGGCCGGGGTCAGCCCCAGCATTTT | CASSIDSISAAGRGQPQHF
17 | - | - | TRBJ1-3 | TRBV11-2 | TGTGCCAGCAGCTTGGCCCTGGGCGGGGCAGTGGGAAACACCATATATTTT | CASSLALGGAVGNTIYF
20 | - | few | TRBJ2-3 | TRBV4-3 | TGCGCCAGCAGCCCTCGCCTTAACCCCTCATTCGGGGGAAGCACAGATACGCAGTATTTT | CASSPRLNPSFGGSTDTQYF
14 | - | few | TRBJ1-1 | TRBV10-3 | TGTGCCATCAGTTGGGACGGGGCGGAAACTGAAGCTTTCTTT | CAISWDGAETEAFF
12 | - | - | TRBJ2-7 | TRBV19 | TGTGCCAGTAGTATGGGCCCGTTCGAGCAGTACTTC | CASSMGPFEQYF
15 | - | - | TRBJ2-7 | TRBV18 | TGTGCCAGCTCACCACAATTAGGAAGGGCTGCCGAGCAGTACTTC | CASSPQLGRAAEQYF
13 | TRBD1 | - | TRBJ1-2 | TRBV19 | TGTGCCAGTGGGGACAGCCGGGGGTTGGGCTACACCTTC | CASGDSRGLGYTF
15 | TRBD1 | - | TRBJ1-2 | TRBV28 | TGTGCCAGCAGTCCGGGGACAGCGACTAACTATGGCTACACCTTC | CASSPGTATNYGYTF
13 | - | few | TRBJ2-1 | TRBV5-6 | TGTGCCAGCAGCTTTAGTGAGCTTTATGAGCAGTTCTTC | CASSFSELYEQFF
12 | - | few | TRBJ1-5 | TRBV7-2 | TGTGCCAGCAGCCGCGACAATCAGCCCCAGCATTTT | CASSRDNQPQHF
17 | TRBD2 | - | TRBJ2-3 | TRBV7-2 | TGTGCCAGCAGCCGAGACATAGCGGGAGGACGCACAGATACGCAGTATTTT | CASSRDIAGGRTDTQYF
15 | TRBD2 | - | TRBJ2-7 | TRBV5-1 | TGCGCCAGCAGCCAGCCAGCGGGAGAATCCTACGAGCAGTACTTC | CASSQPAGESYEQYF
14 | - | few | TRBJ1-4 | TRBV7-9 | TGTGCCAGCAGCGATACCCCGACGGGTGAAAAACTGTTTTTT | CASSDTPTGEKLFF
12 | - | once | TRBJ1-4 | TRBV2 | TGTGCCAGCAAGGAAGCTAATGAAAAACTGTTTTTT | CASKEANEKLFF
11 | - | - | TRBJ2-1 | TRBV7-8 | TGTGCCAGCAGCCTCAACAATGAGCAGTTCTTC | CASSLNNEQFF
17 | - | - | TRBJ1-2 | TRBV5-6 | TGTGCCAGCAGCTTCGACCCGGGGGCGCGGGATAACTATGGCTACACCTTC | CASSFDPGARDNYGYTF
17 | TRBD1 | - | TRBJ1-4 | TRBV15 | TGTGCCACCAGCAGAGATCGGGACAGGGGGCAGGGTGAAAAACTGTTTTTT | CATSRDRDRGQGEKLFF
14 | TRBD1 | - | TRBJ1-2 | TRBV28 | TGTGCCAGCAGTTTGCGACAGGGCAACTATGGCTACACCTTC | CASSLRQGNYGYTF
16 | TRBD2 | - | TRBJ2-1 | TRBV15 | TGTGCCACCAGCAGAGATAGAGGCGGGAGGGTGAATGAGCAGTTCTTC | CATSRDRGGRVNEQFF